One sample yielded the 2 T cell receptor beta chains listed below, sequenced in a study of CD8+ T cells in alopecia areata. RNA extraction was followed by reverse transcription into cDNA, which acted as the sequencing template. Produced via immunoSEQ multiplex PCR; TCRdb's table is partial and in-frame only. The sample holds some 56,000 clones; 95% to 97% are singletons and the top ten take more than 25%. The sample here was CD8+ T cells sorted from blood, taken at week 0. All receptors come from a human donor with alopecia areata.

The chain joins TRBV5-5 to TRBJ1-2, with D perhaps TRBD1 (5 bases). Germline CDR1 reads SGHKS; CDR2 reads YYEKEE (reference sequence). There are 16 residues in the CDR3. V was shortened by 4 bases and J by 5 bases, with 21 bases between the two germline ends. CDR3 bases: TGTGCCAGCAGCCCCACTGCCTCCGGGACGACATATGGCTACACCTTC. Protein: CASSPTASGTTYGYTF.

The V call is TRBV19, the J call TRBJ1-1; TRBD1 matches 7 bases. Germline assignment: CDR1 LNHDA and CDR2 SQIVND (reference sequence). Losses at the gene ends were 7 bases for V and 4 bases for J; bases not matched to a gene: 3. This CDR3 is 12 amino acids long. CDR3 coding DNA: TGTGCCAGTACGAACAGGGGCACTGAAGCTTTCTTT. Its protein product is CASTNRGTEAFF.